This T cell receptor beta chain was obtained from a study of T cells in Graves' hyperthyroidism and ophthalmopathy. Hyperthyroidism had been newly diagnosed in patients aged 18 to 65, and its duration was under 2 months. In making diagnoses, clinical symptoms, serum thyroxine and TRAb, thyroid ultrasound and orbital computed tomography were all used. It was RNA transcripts that yielded the amplified TCR beta CDR3 regions. When the TCR CDR3 underwent first-round RT-PCR, the HTBI primer set was used. TCRdb redid the calling of the multiplex PCR reads with MiXCR, one entry per CDR3 protein. The data show approximately 210,000 distinct CDR3 sequences, about 15% seen once. In germline, CDR1 is SGHRS, CDR2 YFSETQ. Trimming shortened V by 9 bases and J by 4 bases, and 17 bases separated the two germline ends. CDR3 length: 14 amino acids.

The sequencing sample was made of blood. The sequence came from a middle-aged man with Graves' hyperthyroidism. V is TRBV5-1 and J is TRBJ2-1, with D perhaps TRBD1 or TRBD2 (6 bases each). This chain's CDR3 is CATSRGEEYNEQFF. Written as DNA, the CDR3 is TGCGCCACCTCAAGGGGGGAGGAATACAATGAGCAGTTCTTC.